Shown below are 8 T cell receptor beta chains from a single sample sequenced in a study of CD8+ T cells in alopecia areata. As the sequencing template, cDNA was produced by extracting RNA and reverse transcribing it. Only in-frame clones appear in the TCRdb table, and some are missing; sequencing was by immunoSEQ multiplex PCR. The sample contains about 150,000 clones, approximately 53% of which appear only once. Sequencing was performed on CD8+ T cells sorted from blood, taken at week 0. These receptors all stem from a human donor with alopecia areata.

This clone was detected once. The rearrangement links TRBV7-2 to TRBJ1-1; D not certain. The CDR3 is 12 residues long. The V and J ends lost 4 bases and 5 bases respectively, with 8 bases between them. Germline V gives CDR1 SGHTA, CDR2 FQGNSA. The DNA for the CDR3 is TGTGCCAGCAGCTACGTAAAGACTGAAGCTTTCTTT. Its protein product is CASSYVKTEAFF.

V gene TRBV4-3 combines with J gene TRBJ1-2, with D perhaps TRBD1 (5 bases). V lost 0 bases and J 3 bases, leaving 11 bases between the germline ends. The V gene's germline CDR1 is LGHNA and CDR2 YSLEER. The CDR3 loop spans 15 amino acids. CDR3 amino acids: CASSQDGTGYYGYTF. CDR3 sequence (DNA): TGCGCCAGCAGCCAAGACGGAACAGGTTACTATGGCTACACCTTC.

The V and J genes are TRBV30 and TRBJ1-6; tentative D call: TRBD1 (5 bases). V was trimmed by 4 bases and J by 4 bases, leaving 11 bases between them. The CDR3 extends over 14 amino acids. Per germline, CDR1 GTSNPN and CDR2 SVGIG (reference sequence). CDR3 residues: CAWTTGTYNSPLHF. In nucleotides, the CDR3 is TGTGCCTGGACCACCGGGACTTATAATTCACCCCTCCACTTT. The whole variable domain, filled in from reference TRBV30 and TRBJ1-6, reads SQTIHQWPATLVQPVGSPLSLECTVEGTSNPNLYWYRQAAGRGLQLLFYSVGIGQISSEVPQNLSASRPQDRQFILSSKKLLLSDSGFYLCAWTTGTYNSPLHFGNGTRLTVT.

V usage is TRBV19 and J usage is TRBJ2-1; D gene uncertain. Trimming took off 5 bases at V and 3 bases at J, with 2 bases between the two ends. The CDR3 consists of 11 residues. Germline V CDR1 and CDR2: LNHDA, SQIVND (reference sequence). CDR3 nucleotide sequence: TGTGCCAGTAGTCTCTACAATGAGCAGTTCTTC. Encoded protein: CASSLYNEQFF.

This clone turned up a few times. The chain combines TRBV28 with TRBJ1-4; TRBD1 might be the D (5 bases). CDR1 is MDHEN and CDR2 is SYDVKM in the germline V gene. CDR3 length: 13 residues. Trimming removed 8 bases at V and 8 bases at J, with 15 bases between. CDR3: CASHPGGREKLFF. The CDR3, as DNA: TGTGCCAGCCACCCGGGGGGGAGAGAAAAACTGTTTTTT.

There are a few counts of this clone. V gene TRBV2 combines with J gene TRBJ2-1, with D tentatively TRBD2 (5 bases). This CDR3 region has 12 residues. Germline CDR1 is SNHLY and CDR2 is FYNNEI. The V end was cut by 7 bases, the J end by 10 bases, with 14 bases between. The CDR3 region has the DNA TGTGCCAGCATAGTCGAGGGCGGGGAGCAGTTCTTC. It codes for CASIVEGGEQFF.

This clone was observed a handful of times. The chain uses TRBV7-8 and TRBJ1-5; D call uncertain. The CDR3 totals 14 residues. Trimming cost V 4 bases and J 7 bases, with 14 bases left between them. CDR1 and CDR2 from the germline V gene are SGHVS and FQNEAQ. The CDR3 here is CASSSDGLDQPQHF. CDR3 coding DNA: TGTGCCAGCAGCTCCGACGGCCTGGACCAGCCCCAGCATTTT.

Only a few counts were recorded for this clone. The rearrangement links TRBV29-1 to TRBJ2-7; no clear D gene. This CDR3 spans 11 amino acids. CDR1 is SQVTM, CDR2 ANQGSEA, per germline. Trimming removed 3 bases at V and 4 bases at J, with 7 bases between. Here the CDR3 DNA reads TGCAGCGTTGAGAGCAGGTACGAGCAGTACTTC. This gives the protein CSVESRYEQYF.